This section outlines one T cell receptor beta chain sequence together with its context. Its antigen is not known. This entry is derived from a study of T cells after posttransplantation cyclophosphamide. General study results and limits: Later blood repertoires were often dominated by clones from the donor CD8+ memory compartment.

Data came from immunoSEQ multiplex PCR; TCRdb stores just in-frame clones and leaves some out. The sample carries 19,000 or so clones, about 98% recorded once. The sample was naive CD8+ T cells sorted from PBMCs. The receptor comes from a man aged 35 to 55 in good health, CMV-negative, and a related stem cell transplant donor.

The CDR3 region has the DNA TGCAGCGCCGCACTGGAGGGAACGGGGGCCAACGTCCTGACTTTC. Amino acid sequence: CSAALEGTGANVLTF. The chain links TRBV29-1 to TRBJ2-6, with D maybe TRBD2 (6 bases). CDR1 is SQVTM and CDR2 is ANQGSEA in the germline V gene. The V end lost 7 bases, the J end lost 4 bases, and 17 bases lay between the germline ends. CDR3 length: 15 residues.